Listed below are T cell receptor beta chains from one sample, sequenced in a study of T cell responses to AZD1222 COVID-19 vaccine. Measured with immunoSEQ multiplex PCR; TCRdb has only the in-frame clones, and not every one. The sample holds under 150,000 clones; 80% to 90% are singletons and the top ten take around 20%. This specimen was peripheral blood, taken on day 0 of MenACWY control vaccination. These receptors were obtained from an adult in good health. Both conserved end residues are part of each CDR3. D genes are given only for firm matches. Size is omitted from some rows. Given values are once, few, many or a class for expanded clones.

TRBV5-1	13	TRBJ2-7	NA	TRBD1	TGCGCCAGCAACCGGGACAGCTCCTACGAGCAGTACTTC	CASNRDSSYEQYF
TRBV5-1	12	TRBJ1-2	NA	NA	TGCGCCAGCAGCTTGGACACCTTAGGCTACACCTTC	CASSLDTLGYTF
TRBV20-1	10	TRBJ2-1	NA	TRBD2	TGCAGTGCTAGGCGGGAGACGGAGTTCTTC	CSARRETEFF
TRBV5-1	15	TRBJ2-1	once	NA	TGCGCCAGCAGCTTGGTAGGGAACTCCTACAATGAGCAGTTCTTC	CASSLVGNSYNEQFF
TRBV19	16	TRBJ1-5	NA	TRBD1	TGTGCCAGTAGTAGAATCGACAGGGCCCGAAATCAGCCCCAGCATTTT	CASSRIDRARNQPQHF
TRBV28	15	TRBJ1-1	NA	TRBD1	TGTGCCAGCAGTCCTTACAGGGGGCGGGGCACTGAAGCTTTCTTT	CASSPYRGRGTEAFF
TRBV7-8	14	TRBJ2-5	NA	NA	TGTGCCAGCAGCTTAGGACGCCGGGGGGAGACCCAGTACTTC	CASSLGRRGETQYF
TRBV11-2	11	TRBJ1-1	NA	NA	TGTGCCAGCAGCTTGTACACTGAAGCTTTCTTT	CASSLYTEAFF
TRBV5-8	14	TRBJ2-1	NA	NA	TGTGCCAGCAGCTTGGGTGGACTTTACAATGAGCAGTTCTTC	CASSLGGLYNEQFF
TRBV15	18	TRBJ2-7	NA	TRBD2	TGTGCCACCAGCAGAGATCAGAAAGCGGGAGTTACCGTTCACGAGCAGTACTTC	CATSRDQKAGVTVHEQYF
TRBV10-2	13	TRBJ2-3	NA	TRBD2	TGCGCCAGCAGTGATAGCGGGTTCGATACGCAGTATTTT	CASSDSGFDTQYF
TRBV7-6	16	TRBJ2-3	NA	TRBD2	TGTGCCAGCAGCTCCGGTAGCGGGAGGATAACAGATACGCAGTATTTT	CASSSGSGRITDTQYF
TRBV2	15	TRBJ2-7	once	NA	TGTGCCAGCAATATGGACGCCCAGGCAAGCTACGAGCAGTACTTC	CASNMDAQASYEQYF
TRBV19	15	TRBJ1-2	few	TRBD1	TGTGCCACCCTCCCTGCGGGACAGGGTAACTATGGCTACACCTTC	CATLPAGQGNYGYTF
TRBV2	15	TRBJ2-1	NA	TRBD2	TGTGCCAGCAGTACTAGCGGGAGCTCCTACAATGAGCAGTTCTTC	CASSTSGSSYNEQFF
TRBV24-1	13	TRBJ2-3	once	NA	TGTGCCACCAGTGAAGATGCTGCAGATACGCAGTATTTT	CATSEDAADTQYF
TRBV9	14	TRBJ1-4	NA	NA	TGTGCCAGCAGCGTGGGGACTACCGATGAAAAACTGTTTTTT	CASSVGTTDEKLFF
TRBV18	15	TRBJ1-2	NA	NA	TGTGCCAGCTCACCACGCAGGGCCACTAACTATGGCTACACCTTC	CASSPRRATNYGYTF
TRBV7-9	15	TRBJ2-7	NA	NA	TGTGCCAGCAGCTTAGGTGGGCCCAGAGCTTACGAGCAGTACTTC	CASSLGGPRAYEQYF
TRBV7-9	15	TRBJ1-1	NA	NA	TGTGCCAGCAGCTTAGGTCGCAGGAGGGGCACTGAAGCTTTCTTT	CASSLGRRRGTEAFF
TRBV3-1/TRBV3-2	15	TRBJ1-5	NA	NA	TGTGCCAGCAGCCGTAAACCGGGACCTAATCAGCCCCAGCATTTT	CASSRKPGPNQPQHF
TRBV19	16	TRBJ1-5	NA	TRBD1	TGTGCCAGTACCGGCCAAGGGGGCCGTGGCAATCAGCCCCAGCATTTT	CASTGQGGRGNQPQHF
TRBV5-4	16	TRBJ2-2	NA	NA	TGTGCCAGCAGCCCCTCTGCGATTTTTGGGGACGGGGAGCTGTTTTTT	CASSPSAIFGDGELFF
TRBV10-3	13	TRBJ1-4	NA	NA	TGTGCCGCACAGGGAGGAGACGGTGAAAAACTGTTTTTT	CAAQGGDGEKLFF
TRBV11-2	16	TRBJ2-3	NA	NA	TGTGCCAGCTCCTCCCCGAGAGGACGGGGCTTCGATACGCAGTATTTT	CASSSPRGRGFDTQYF
TRBV5-6	12	TRBJ2-7	NA	NA	TGTGCCAGCAGGGCAACCAGCTACGAGCAGTACTTC	CASRATSYEQYF
TRBV19	13	TRBJ2-2	NA	NA	TGTGCCATGGCGGGGATGAACACCGGGGAGCTGTTTTTT	CAMAGMNTGELFF
TRBV7-6	14	TRBJ2-1	once	NA	TGTGCCAGCAGCAGGGGGGGTCTCTACAATGAGCAGTTCTTC	CASSRGGLYNEQFF
TRBV5-1	20	TRBJ2-1	NA	TRBD1	TGCGCCAGCAGCTTGGGTACCCCAATGTCCGGGACAGGGCTGAACAATGAGCAGTTCTTC	CASSLGTPMSGTGLNNEQFF
TRBV4-1	18	TRBJ1-5	NA	TRBD1	TGCGCCAGCAGCCAAGTAGTTCAGAGGACAGGGGGCCTTCAGCCCCAGCATTTT	CASSQVVQRTGGLQPQHF
TRBV28	16	TRBJ2-7	NA	TRBD2	TGTGCCAGCAGCCCCGGTTATAGCGGGAGGGCCCGCGAGCAGTACTTC	CASSPGYSGRAREQYF
TRBV9	12	TRBJ2-3	NA	NA	TGTGCCAGCAGCGAGCAGGAAGATACGCAGTATTTT	CASSEQEDTQYF
TRBV21-1	16	TRBJ1-3	NA	NA	TGTGCCAGCAGCTCATGGAGGCGGTTCTCTGGAAACACCATATATTTT	CASSSWRRFSGNTIYF
TRBV5-8	17	TRBJ1-4	NA	TRBD1	TGTGCCAGCAGCACGGGACAGACCGAAACAACTAATGAAAAACTGTTTTTT	CASSTGQTETTNEKLFF
TRBV5-1	15	TRBJ2-1	NA	NA	TGCGCCAGCAGCGAGATCGGAGGGTCCTACAATGAGCAGTTCTTC	CASSEIGGSYNEQFF
TRBV15	11	TRBJ1-1	NA	NA	TGTGCCACCAGCTTTGCCACTGAAGCTTTCTTT	CATSFATEAFF
TRBV3-1/TRBV3-2	14	TRBJ2-7	NA	TRBD1	TGTGCCAGCAGCCGGCAGGGGGCGGCCTACGAGCAGTACTTC	CASSRQGAAYEQYF
TRBV5-4	15	TRBJ2-7	NA	TRBD1	TGTGCCAGCAGCCCCCGAGGACAGGGGACGGCCGAGCAGTACTTC	CASSPRGQGTAEQYF
TRBV2	11	TRBJ2-7	NA	NA	TGTGCCAGCAGGCAGGTCTACGAGCAGTACTTC	CASRQVYEQYF
TRBV5-5	16	TRBJ1-5	few	NA	TGTGCCAGCAGCCTAGGGACCAACCCCCACAATCAGCCCCAGCATTTT	CASSLGTNPHNQPQHF
TRBV19	15	TRBJ2-1	once	TRBD2	TGTGCCAGTACCCCCGGATTAGCGGGAGTAAATGAGCAGTTCTTC	CASTPGLAGVNEQFF
TRBV9	16	TRBJ2-7	NA	TRBD2	TGTGCCAGCAGCGAGACCCCCGGACTAGAACCCTACGAGCAGTACTTC	CASSETPGLEPYEQYF
TRBV28	20	TRBJ2-2	once	NA	TGTGCCAGCAGGCGGATCGCGGGGATCGACGGCTTAGGTGGTCCCGGGGAGCTGTTTTTT	CASRRIAGIDGLGGPGELFF
TRBV5-1	15	TRBJ2-5	NA	NA	TGCGCCAGCAGCTTGGATGTTACAGACCAAGAGACCCAGTACTTC	CASSLDVTDQETQYF
TRBV5-1	16	TRBJ2-3	few	NA	TGCGCCAGCAGCTTGGAAGGGGGTGGGAGGAGAGATACGCAGTATTTT	CASSLEGGGRRDTQYF
TRBV27	15	TRBJ1-2	NA	TRBD1	TGTGCCAGCAGTGACCTCGGGACAGGATACTATGGCTACACCTTC	CASSDLGTGYYGYTF
TRBV14	15	TRBJ2-7	NA	TRBD2	TGTGCCAGCAGCCAGGCTAGCGGTCGACCCTACGAGCAGTACTTC	CASSQASGRPYEQYF
TRBV25-1	12	TRBJ2-7	NA	NA	TGTGCCAGCGGTCAGGGTATCTACGAGCAGTACTTC	CASGQGIYEQYF
TRBV25-1	13	TRBJ1-2	NA	NA	TGTGCCAGCAGTGAATCTATAGACTATGGCTACACCTTC	CASSESIDYGYTF
TRBV15	15	TRBJ1-2	NA	TRBD1	TGTGCCACCAGCAGTACCTCGGGACAGGGTTCTGGCTACACCTTC	CATSSTSGQGSGYTF
TRBV6-5	13	TRBJ1-2	NA	TRBD1	TGTGCCAGCAGTCCGACAGGGGTGGGTGGCTACACCTTC	CASSPTGVGGYTF
TRBV21-1	16	TRBJ1-5	once	NA	TGTGCCAGCAGCAACCGGGACCGGTATAGCAATCAGCCCCAGCATTTT	CASSNRDRYSNQPQHF